This T cell receptor beta chain comes out of a study of beta chain features in type 1 diabetes. Overall study: Cells sorted and examined across all samples totaled almost 110 million. Study outcomes and limitations: Within the patient group, naive, central memory and Treg TCRB repertoires appeared more similar to each other than within healthy donors. Across all four CD4+ subsets, people with type 1 diabetes showed modestly shorter TCRB CDR3s. Whatever favoring of shorter templates PCR might show would apply equally to patients and controls.

About this clone itself: Antigen: not known.

Since all of the isolated RNA was reverse transcribed, expressed TCRB transcripts were what got sequenced. Clones were read by immunoSEQ multiplex PCR, and TCRdb kept only the in-frame ones, dropping some. The sample includes 150,000 to 200,000 clones, about 12% seen only once; the top ten take 0.55% to 0.8%. This sequence originates from a woman aged 18-29 years in good health. The sequenced sample consisted of central memory CD4+ T cells from blood.

The CDR3 protein is CASNNQQDRNEKLFF. CDR3 bases: TGTGCCAGCAATAACCAACAGGACCGCAATGAAAAACTGTTTTTT. The rearrangement uses TRBV28 and TRBJ1-4, with a possible D match to TRBD1 (5 bases). There are 15 residues in the CDR3. Trimming took 7 bases from V and 5 from J, leaving 17 bases between them. CDR1 and CDR2 (germline): MDHEN, SYDVKM.